The 22 T cell receptor beta chains given below trace back to one sample, sequenced in a study of Ad26.COV2.S vaccination and SARS-CoV-2 variants (dated by TCRdb to the early 2020s). Library construction relied on the immunoSEQ multiplex PCR assay. This immuneACCESS table, as held by TCRdb, lists in-frame sequences with V and J called but not all clones. Of the missing ones, under half trace to an unresolved V gene in checked studies; the others have no known cause. The sample records 350,000 to 500,000 clones, approximately 88% of which are singletons. The ten largest clonotypes hold 3.6% of the sample. This specimen's treatment or condition label, interpreted: roughly 19 received Ad26.COV2.S at low or high dose, single or two shots; about five received placebo; per-sample allocation not given. Repertoires of vaccine and placebo recipients were sequenced from samples taken on day 63 after the first injection.

Material: peripheral blood, obtained in a trial of Ad26.COV2.S vaccine versus placebo. All receptors come from a person between 18 and 60 years old who received the Ad26.COV2.S COVID-19 vaccine or a placebo.

This clone was counted only a few times. The J gene is TRBJ2-7, the V gene TRBV4-3, with a weak D call TRBD2 (6 bases). Germline loops: CDR1 LGHNA, CDR2 YSLEER. The CDR3 is made up of 14 amino acids. V lost 1 base, J lost 2 bases, and 9 bases lay in between. The CDR3: CASSQGRGTYEQYF. CDR3 in DNA: TGCGCCAGCAGCCAAGGGCGGGGCACCTACGAGCAGTACTTC.

This chain joins TRBV6-5 and TRBJ2-6, with unresolved D. The CDR3 runs to 15 residues. The V gene's germline CDR1 is MNHEY and CDR2 SVGAGI. V lost 3 bases and J 0 bases, leaving 6 bases between the germline ends. CDR3 DNA sequence: TGTGCCAGCAGTTATTTTCTCTCTGGGGCCAACGTCCTGACTTTC. This codes for CASSYFLSGANVLTF.

The chain employs TRBV5-1 and TRBJ2-7; D possibly corresponds to TRBD1 (7 bases). V lost 3 bases to trimming and J lost 2 bases, with 18 bases between them. Germline V lookup: CDR1 SGHRS, CDR2 YFSETQ. The CDR3 consists of 16 residues. CDR3 amino acids: CASSSGAGQLAYEQYF. In DNA form, the CDR3 reads TGCGCCAGCAGCTCGGGCGCGGGACAGTTGGCCTACGAGCAGTACTTC.

This clone was seen only once. The V call is TRBV2, the J call TRBJ2-5; 9 nucleotides align to TRBD2. The CDR3 contains 13 residues. V was pared by 6 bases and J by 3 bases, with 2 bases of the junction left unmatched. CDR1 is SNHLY and CDR2 is FYNNEI in the germline V gene. CDR3 bases: TGTGCCAGCAGCCGACTAGCGGAAGAGACCCAGTACTTC. Encoded protein: CASSRLAEETQYF.

The V gene is TRBV5-4, the J gene TRBJ2-3; D is unresolved. CDR1 and CDR2 from the germline V gene are SGHNT and YYREEE (reference sequence). The CDR3 spans 14 residues. With 4 bases removed from V and 0 bases from J, the gap between germline ends came to 9 bases. Here the CDR3 DNA reads TGTGCCAGCAGCCTGGGTCACAGCACAGATACGCAGTATTTT. Translated: CASSLGHSTDTQYF.

The chain joins TRBV18 to TRBJ2-1; perhaps D is TRBD1 or TRBD2 (5 bases each). Trimming pared 2 bases from V and 8 bases from J, leaving 16 bases between. This CDR3 is built from 15 residues. Germline CDR1 reads KGHSH; CDR2 reads LQKENI. The CDR3 sequence: CASSPGHRGVDEQFF. The CDR3 coding sequence is TGTGCCAGCTCACCAGGCCACCGAGGGGTTGATGAGCAGTTCTTC.

Regarding this clone: This CDR3 is also generated by other DNA sequences in the sample. The rearrangement joins TRBV9 to TRBJ2-7, with TRBD1 matching over 9 bases. Per germline, CDR1 SGDLS and CDR2 YYNGEE. This CDR3 has 14 residues. V lost 3 bases and J lost 2; bases outside the gene matches: 3. The CDR3 sequence is CASSEGQGAYEQYF. In DNA form, the CDR3 reads TGTGCCAGCAGCGAGGGACAGGGAGCCTACGAGCAGTACTTC.

The V call is TRBV29-1, the J call TRBJ1-1, with a possible D match to TRBD1 (5 bases). The CDR3 has 15 amino acids. Trimming took 6 bases from V and 6 from J, leaving 23 bases between them. Per the germline V gene, CDR1 is SQVTM and CDR2 is ANQGSEA. The CDR3 nucleotides are TGCAGCGTGGGGGTCGGGCCGGGGCCGCGGGCTGAAGCTTTCTTT. Amino acids: CSVGVGPGPRAEAFF.

This clone was counted only a few times. The sample has other DNA sequences that encode this CDR3 too. The chain employs TRBV4-1 and TRBJ1-5; D ambiguous. V was clipped by 0 bases and J by 7 bases, with 7 bases between them. The CDR3 extends over 13 amino acids. Germline loops: CDR1 MGHRA, CDR2 YSYEKL. CDR3 residues: CASSQDEGQPQHF. CDR3 DNA sequence: TGCGCCAGCAGCCAAGATGAGGGCCAGCCCCAGCATTTT.

The chain couples TRBV12-3 or TRBV12-4 to TRBJ2-2; D is tentatively TRBD1 or TRBD2 (5 bases each). The CDR3 totals 13 residues. The ends were cut back, 6 bases at V and 5 bases at J, with 10 bases in the middle. The chain's CDR3 is CASSGTVTGELFF. The DNA of the CDR3 is TGTGCCAGCAGCGGGACCGTAACCGGGGAGCTGTTTTTT.

The V call is TRBV28, the J call TRBJ1-2; TRBD1 matches at 8 bases. The germline V gene has CDR1 MDHEN and CDR2 SYDVKM. J was trimmed by 3 bases and V by 4 bases; bases with no gene match: 7. The length of the CDR3 is 15 residues. The CDR3 DNA follows: TGTGCCAGCAGTTCCCCGGACAGGGCCTACTATGGCTACACCTTC. Protein: CASSSPDRAYYGYTF.

The chain uses TRBV29-1 and TRBJ2-7, with TRBD1 matching 7 bases. Per the germline V gene, CDR1 is SQVTM and CDR2 is ANQGSEA. The CDR3 sequence is 15 residues long. The trim removed 0 bases at V and 3 bases at J, leaving 8 bases unmatched. CDR3: CSVEDMSSGGYEQYF. In DNA, the CDR3 is TGCAGCGTTGAAGATATGTCGTCAGGGGGCTACGAGCAGTACTTC.

About this clone: The same CDR3 arises from other DNA sequences in this sample as well. The chain combines TRBV2 with TRBJ1-1, with D hard to call. V was cut by 0 bases and J by 10 bases, with 6 bases left in between. Per the germline V gene, CDR1 is SNHLY and CDR2 is FYNNEI. The CDR3 is 11 residues long. The CDR3: CASSEALRAFF. The DNA of the CDR3 is TGTGCCAGCAGTGAAGCGCTTAGAGCTTTCTTT.

The chain uses TRBV29-1 and TRBJ2-3; D ambiguous. Germline V lookup: CDR1 SQVTM, CDR2 ANQGSEA. This CDR3 spans 12 amino acids. Trimming stripped 4 bases from V and 0 bases from J, with 5 bases between. CDR3 residues: CSVVLSTDTQYF. CDR3 coding DNA: TGCAGCGTTGTTCTAAGCACAGATACGCAGTATTTT.

V gene TRBV6-6 combines with J gene TRBJ1-6; TRBD1 agrees at 7 bases. V trimming: 0 bases; J trimming: 6 bases; junction bases outside the gene matches: 5. CDR3 length: 16 residues. CDR1 is MNHNY, CDR2 SVGAGI, per germline (reference sequence). CDR3 sequence: CASSYSIQGVNSPLHF. CDR3 in DNA: TGTGCCAGCAGTTACTCGATCCAGGGGGTTAATTCACCCCTCCACTTT.

The chain carries TRBV7-9 and TRBJ1-4; perhaps TRBD1 as D (5 bases). V lost 3 bases and J lost 8, with 13 bases in between. This CDR3 has 14 amino acids. Germline V CDR1 and CDR2: SEHNR, FQNEAQ (reference sequence). CDR3 sequence (DNA): TGTGCCAGCAGCTTTGGGGGTGGAAAGGAAAAACTGTTTTTT. It codes for CASSFGGGKEKLFF.

This chain uses TRBV5-5 with TRBJ2-3; D might be TRBD2 (7 bases). Germline CDR1 reads SGHKS; CDR2 reads YYEKEE (reference sequence). V lost 4 bases and J 1 base, leaving 16 bases between the germline ends. CDR3 size: 16 residues. The CDR3 spells CASSDPRGAGTDTQYF. CDR3 bases: TGTGCCAGCAGCGACCCCCGGGGGGCAGGCACAGATACGCAGTATTTT.

This clone turned up a few times. The rearrangement joins TRBV18 to TRBJ2-7; D gene uncertain. The CDR3 length is 14 residues. The ends were cut back, 0 bases at V and 9 bases at J, with 15 bases in the middle. Germline-derived CDR1 and CDR2 are KGHSH and LQKENI. The CDR3: CASSPPGAQVGQYF. The DNA of the CDR3 is TGTGCCAGCTCACCACCGGGCGCCCAGGTTGGGCAGTACTTC.

The chain uses TRBV2 and TRBJ2-7; 9 bases match TRBD1. The CDR3 length is 14 residues. Germline lookup yields CDR1 SNHLY and CDR2 FYNNEI. V gave up 5 bases and J gave up 6 bases; unmatched junction bases: 8. Here the CDR3 DNA reads TGTGCCAGCAGTACACCGGGACAGGGCTCCGAGCAGTACTTC. Encoded protein: CASSTPGQGSEQYF.

This sequence joins TRBV7-6 and TRBJ2-1; TRBD1 aligns across 9 bases. J gave up 3 bases and V 5 bases, and 5 bases lay outside the gene matches. This CDR3 has 15 residues. CDR1 is SGHVS and CDR2 is FNYEAQ in the germline V gene. This CDR3 is CASSAGQGFYNEQFF. The CDR3 DNA reads as TGTGCCAGCAGCGCGGGACAGGGCTTCTACAATGAGCAGTTCTTC. Full variable domain (rest looked up from reference TRBV7-6 and TRBJ2-1): GAGVSQSPRYKVTKRGQDVALRCDPISGHVSLYWYRQALGQGPEFLTYFNYEAQQDKSGLPNDRFSAERPEGSISTLTIQRTEQRDSAMYRCASSAGQGFYNEQFFGPGTRLTVL.

This rearrangement joins TRBV12-3 or TRBV12-4 to TRBJ2-2; D remains ambiguous. The CDR3 contains 12 residues. V gave up 8 bases and J gave up 6 bases, with 10 bases separating them. This CDR3 is CASRALSGELFF. The DNA for the CDR3 is TGTGCCAGCCGAGCCCTTTCCGGGGAGCTGTTTTTT.

The chain carries TRBV7-3 and TRBJ2-3, with TRBD2 matching 10 bases. This CDR3 is built from 16 residues. Germline values: CDR1 SGHTA, CDR2 FQGTGA. The V segment lost 3 bases and the J segment 1 base; nucleotides outside the gene matches: 4. CDR3 coding DNA: TGTGCCAGCAGCTTGACAGGGACTAGCGGCACAGATACGCAGTATTTT. Translated: CASSLTGTSGTDTQYF.